What follows describes a single T cell receptor (beta chain). The junction and the germline gene differ at one end; a read error may be behind it. CDR3 length: 16 residues. The germline CDR1 and CDR2 sequences are SEHNR and FQNEAQ (reference sequence). These data come from a study of cytomegalovirus exposure and HLA in healthy donors. PCR used 60 Vbeta primers and 13 Jbeta primers. TCRdb keeps only in-frame clones here, not all; method: immunoSEQ multiplex PCR. Found here are about 170,000 clones, approximately 81% of them singletons; the top ten hold about 2.5%. The chain recombines TRBV7-9 with TRBJ1-3; D unresolved. This TCR was recovered from a woman between 50 and 59 years old in good health and CMV-seronegative. Sequenced sample: PBMCs. The CDR3 is CSSSLIGQTLGNTIYF. The CDR3 DNA reads TGTTCCAGCAGCTTAATCGGTCAGACTCTAGGAAACACCATATATTTT.